This TCR beta chain was identified during a study of breast tumors, draining lymph nodes, adjacent tissues. This clonotype was observed a few times. What it binds is unknown. TCRdb fed the multiplex PCR reads into MiXCR, producing one record per CDR3 protein. The sample has 15,000 or so distinct CDR3 sequences, around 50% seen once; the top ten hold around 31%. Study-level points and caveats: Data only fit, rather than demonstrated, lymph node origin of most tumor T cells. Luminal-like breast cancer showed significantly higher tumor–nontumor repertoire similarity than basal-like. Tumors had less TCR diversity than lymph nodes, more than nontumor tissue.

Germline CDR1 SGHTA, CDR2 FQGNSA. Trimming cost V 6 bases and J 5 bases, with 13 bases left between them. CDR3 length equals 13 residues. The sequence was collected from a female donor with breast cancer. Some clones in this sample may be carry-over from other donors' samples. The sequencing input was tumor-adjacent breast tissue. The rearrangement uses TRBV7-2 and TRBJ2-5; D is unclear. CDR3 sequence: CASSRSETETQYF. As DNA, the CDR3 is TGTGCCAGCAGTAGGTCAGAAACGGAGACCCAGTACTTC.